Listed below are T cell receptor beta chains from one sample, sequenced in a study of cytomegalovirus exposure and HLA in healthy donors. Profiling relied on immunoSEQ multiplex PCR, and the TCRdb table lists in-frame clones only, not all of them. The sample carries approximately 210,000 clones, 75% to 80% recorded once. Sequencing was done on a sample of PBMCs. These receptors all come from a woman aged 25-40 years in good health and CMV-seropositive. Each CDR3 is given with its conserved first and last residue. The D gene is left open where the match is weak. Only part of the rows carry a size: once, few, many, or a class if the clone is expanded.

v_gene: TRBV18; d_gene: TRBD1; j_gene: TRBJ1-5; abundance: NA; CDR3aa: CASSPGQGAGNQPQHF; CDR3nt: TGTGCCAGCTCACCGGGACAGGGGGCAGGCAATCAGCCCCAGCATTTT
v_gene: TRBV15; d_gene: TRBD1; j_gene: TRBJ2-7; abundance: NA; CDR3aa: CATSRDQGAYEQYF; CDR3nt: TGTGCCACCAGCAGAGATCAGGGGGCCTACGAGCAGTACTTC
v_gene: TRBV15; d_gene: TRBD2; j_gene: TRBJ2-4; abundance: NA; CDR3aa: CATSRRTAGGVIQYF; CDR3nt: TGTGCCACCAGCAGACGTACAGCGGGAGGGGTCATTCAGTACTTC
v_gene: TRBV7-2; d_gene: TRBD1; j_gene: TRBJ1-2; abundance: NA; CDR3aa: CASSSTGTVGRTYGYTF; CDR3nt: TGTGCCAGCAGCTCCACCGGGACAGTTGGCCGGACCTATGGCTACACCTTC
v_gene: TRBV18; d_gene: NA; j_gene: TRBJ2-7; abundance: few; CDR3aa: CASSPSGDEQYF; CDR3nt: TGTGCCAGCTCACCATCAGGGGACGAGCAGTACTTC
v_gene: TRBV30; d_gene: NA; j_gene: TRBJ1-2; abundance: NA; CDR3aa: CAWSSQVISYDYTF; CDR3nt: TGTGCCTGGAGTTCCCAGGTTATCTCCTATGACTACACCTTC
v_gene: TRBV6-4; d_gene: NA; j_gene: TRBJ2-2; abundance: once; CDR3aa: CASSDTFGSNTGELFF; CDR3nt: TGTGCCAGCAGTGACACTTTCGGGTCGAACACCGGGGAGCTGTTTTTT
v_gene: TRBV2; d_gene: TRBD1; j_gene: TRBJ1-4; abundance: NA; CDR3aa: CASSEGQGAGKLFF; CDR3nt: TGTGCCAGCAGTGAAGGGCAGGGGGCTGGAAAACTGTTTTTT
v_gene: TRBV6-5; d_gene: TRBD2; j_gene: TRBJ2-1; abundance: few; CDR3aa: CASTILAGGPGEQFF; CDR3nt: TGTGCCAGCACGATACTAGCGGGAGGGCCTGGTGAGCAGTTCTTC
v_gene: TRBV27; d_gene: NA; j_gene: TRBJ2-7; abundance: NA; CDR3aa: CASSFQTAGTYEQYF; CDR3nt: TGTGCCAGCAGTTTCCAGACAGCCGGTACCTACGAGCAGTACTTC
v_gene: TRBV7-3; d_gene: NA; j_gene: TRBJ1-1; abundance: NA; CDR3aa: CASSSQAGNTEAFF; CDR3nt: TGTGCCAGCAGCTCTCAAGCAGGGAACACTGAAGCTTTCTTT
v_gene: TRBV28; d_gene: NA; j_gene: TRBJ2-5; abundance: NA; CDR3aa: CASSTPEPGAQYF; CDR3nt: TGTGCCAGCAGTACCCCCGAGCCAGGGGCCCAGTACTTC
v_gene: TRBV7-9; d_gene: TRBD2; j_gene: TRBJ2-7; abundance: NA; CDR3aa: CASRPEAGGRYEQYF; CDR3nt: TGTGCCAGCAGACCTGAAGCGGGAGGGAGGTACGAGCAGTACTTC
v_gene: TRBV9; d_gene: NA; j_gene: TRBJ1-1; abundance: NA; CDR3aa: CASSVNIGDTEAFF; CDR3nt: TGTGCCAGCAGCGTAAATATAGGGGACACTGAAGCTTTCTTT
v_gene: TRBV18; d_gene: TRBD1; j_gene: TRBJ2-3; abundance: NA; CDR3aa: CASSQSRDRVGTDTQYF; CDR3nt: TGTGCCAGCTCACAGTCCCGGGACAGGGTAGGCACAGATACGCAGTATTTT
v_gene: TRBV14; d_gene: TRBD2; j_gene: TRBJ2-2; abundance: NA; CDR3aa: CASSQTGTSGHSAGELFF; CDR3nt: TGTGCCAGCAGCCAAACCGGGACTAGCGGACACTCGGCCGGGGAGCTGTTTTTT
v_gene: TRBV7-3; d_gene: NA; j_gene: TRBJ2-1; abundance: NA; CDR3aa: CASSLRGGAYNEQFF; CDR3nt: TGTGCCAGCAGCCTTCGGGGAGGCGCTTACAATGAGCAGTTCTTC
v_gene: TRBV9; d_gene: NA; j_gene: TRBJ2-7; abundance: few; CDR3aa: CASSVDGTSSGEQYF; CDR3nt: TGTGCCAGCAGCGTAGATGGGACATCGTCCGGCGAGCAGTACTTC
v_gene: TRBV29-1; d_gene: NA; j_gene: TRBJ1-2; abundance: NA; CDR3aa: CSVPRGIYGYTF; CDR3nt: TGCAGCGTGCCCCGGGGGATCTATGGCTACACCTTC
v_gene: TRBV27; d_gene: NA; j_gene: TRBJ1-3; abundance: NA; CDR3aa: CASKQGPGERPIYF; CDR3nt: TGTGCCAGCAAACAGGGTCCCGGCGAACGCCCCATATATTTT